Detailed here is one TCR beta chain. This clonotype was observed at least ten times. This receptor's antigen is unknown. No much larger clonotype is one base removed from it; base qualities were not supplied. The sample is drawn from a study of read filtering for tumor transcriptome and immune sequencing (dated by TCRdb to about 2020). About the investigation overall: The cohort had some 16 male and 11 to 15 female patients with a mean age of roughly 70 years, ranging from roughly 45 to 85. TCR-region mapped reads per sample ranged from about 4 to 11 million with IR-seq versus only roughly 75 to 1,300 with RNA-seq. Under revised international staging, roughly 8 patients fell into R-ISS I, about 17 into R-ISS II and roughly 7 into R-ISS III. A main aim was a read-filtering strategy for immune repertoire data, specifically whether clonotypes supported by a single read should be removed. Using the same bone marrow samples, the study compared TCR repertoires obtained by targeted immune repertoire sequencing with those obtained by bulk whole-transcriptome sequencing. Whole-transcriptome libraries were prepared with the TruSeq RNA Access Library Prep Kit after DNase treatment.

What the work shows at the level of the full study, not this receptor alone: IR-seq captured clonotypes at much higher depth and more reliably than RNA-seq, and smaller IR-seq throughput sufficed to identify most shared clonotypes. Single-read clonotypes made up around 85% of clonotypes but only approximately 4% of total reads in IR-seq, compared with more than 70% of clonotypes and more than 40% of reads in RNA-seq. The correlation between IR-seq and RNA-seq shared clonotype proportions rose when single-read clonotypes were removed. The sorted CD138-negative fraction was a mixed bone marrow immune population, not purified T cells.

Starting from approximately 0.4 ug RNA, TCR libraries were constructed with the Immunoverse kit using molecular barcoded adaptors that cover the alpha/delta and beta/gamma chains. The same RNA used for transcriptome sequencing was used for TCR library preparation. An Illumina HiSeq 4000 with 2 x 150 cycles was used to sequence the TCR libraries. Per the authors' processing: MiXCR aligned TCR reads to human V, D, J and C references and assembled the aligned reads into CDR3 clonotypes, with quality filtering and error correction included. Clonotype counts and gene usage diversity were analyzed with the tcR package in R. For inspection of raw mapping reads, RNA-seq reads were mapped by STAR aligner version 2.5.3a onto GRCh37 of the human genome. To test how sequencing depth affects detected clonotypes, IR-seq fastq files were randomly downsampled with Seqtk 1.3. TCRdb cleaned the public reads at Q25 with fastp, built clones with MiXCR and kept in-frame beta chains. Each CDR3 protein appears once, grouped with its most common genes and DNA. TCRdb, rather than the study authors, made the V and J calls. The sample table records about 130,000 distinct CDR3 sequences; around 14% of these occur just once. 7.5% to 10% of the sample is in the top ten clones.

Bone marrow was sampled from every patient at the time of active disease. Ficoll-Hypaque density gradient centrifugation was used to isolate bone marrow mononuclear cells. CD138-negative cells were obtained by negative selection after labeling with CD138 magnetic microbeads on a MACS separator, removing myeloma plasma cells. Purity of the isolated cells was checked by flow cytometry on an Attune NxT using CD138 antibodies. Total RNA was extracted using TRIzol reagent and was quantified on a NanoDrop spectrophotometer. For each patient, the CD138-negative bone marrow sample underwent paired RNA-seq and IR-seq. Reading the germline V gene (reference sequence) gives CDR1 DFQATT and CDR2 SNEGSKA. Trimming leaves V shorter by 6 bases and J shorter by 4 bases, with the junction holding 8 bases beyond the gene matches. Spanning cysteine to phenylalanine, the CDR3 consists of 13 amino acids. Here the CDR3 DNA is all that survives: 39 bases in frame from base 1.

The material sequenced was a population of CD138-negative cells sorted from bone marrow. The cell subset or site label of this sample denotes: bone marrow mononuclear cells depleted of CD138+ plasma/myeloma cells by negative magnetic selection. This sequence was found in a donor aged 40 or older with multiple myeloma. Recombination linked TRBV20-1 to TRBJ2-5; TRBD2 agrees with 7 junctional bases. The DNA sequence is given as TGCAGTGCCCCCCTAGGCGGGAGAGAGACCCAGTACTTC. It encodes CSAPLGGRETQYF.